This T cell receptor (beta chain) came from a study of cytomegalovirus exposure and HLA in healthy donors. Study-level points and caveats: The study carried out a later analysis of TCR beta sequences. It associated some 17,000 of them with specific HLA alleles at a false discovery rate of 0.05. Later analysis showed most CMV-associated TCR beta chains appearing HLA-restricted. In a later analysis, a missense DCLRE1C variant was linked to TCR beta V- and J-gene trimming. Most sequenced TCRs were rare (though some public TCRs occurred in many donors).

The PCR employed 60 Vbeta primers together with 13 Jbeta primers. Measured with immunoSEQ multiplex PCR; TCRdb has only the in-frame clones, and not every one. The sample holds around 160,000 clones, 65% to 70% seen once. Concerning this clone: Its target is not known. The sample contains more than one DNA sequence encoding this CDR3.

Per germline, CDR1 LNHDA and CDR2 SQIVND (reference sequence). With 1 base removed from V and 4 bases from J, the gap between germline ends came to 5 bases. The CDR3 contains 12 residues. Material: PBMCs. The source is a woman under 30 in good health and CMV-seropositive. The gene calls are TRBV19 and TRBJ2-7; the D is unclear. The CDR3 bases are TGTGCCAGTAGTATAGTCGGTTACGAGCAGTACTTC. This gives the protein CASSIVGYEQYF.